Each of the 31 T cell receptor beta chains below was sequenced from the same sample in a study of CD8 T cells in Susac syndrome. Random hexamers were used to reverse transcribe the RNA input (about 0.5 to 1 ug). TCRdb re-called the immunoSEQ multiplex PCR reads with MiXCR, one entry per CDR3 protein. The sample includes 95,000 to 150,000 distinct CDR3 sequences, 95% to 96% of them seen just once. What was sequenced was CD4+ T cells from PBMCs. Receptor source: a human donor with Susac syndrome.

This chain connects TRBV28 to TRBJ2-5; 7 nucleotides match TRBD2. The CDR3 has 15 residues. V shed 6 bases, J shed 3 bases, and the junction held 10 bases outside the gene matches. CDR1 and CDR2 (germline): MDHEN, SYDVKM. CDR3 amino acids: CASRGRVGQEETQYF. The CDR3 DNA is TGTGCCAGCAGAGGGAGGGTGGGGCAAGAAGAGACCCAGTACTTC.

The genes are TRBV20-1 and TRBJ2-3; 9 nucleotides align to TRBD2. The CDR3 extends over 14 amino acids. Per germline, CDR1 DFQATT and CDR2 SNEGSKA (reference sequence). Unmatched junction bases numbered 2, after V lost 0 bases and J lost 4 bases. CDR3 in DNA: TGCAGTGCTAGAGAGGCGGGAGGGGCAGATACGCAGTATTTT. Its protein product is CSAREAGGADTQYF.

The rearrangement uses TRBV4-3 and TRBJ2-2; 9 bases line up with TRBD1. In germline, CDR1 is LGHNA, CDR2 YSLEER. The J segment lost 8 bases and the V segment lost 3 bases, leaving 1 base of the junction unmatched. There are 13 residues in the CDR3. CDR3 sequence (DNA): TGCGCCAGCAGCCAGGACAGGGGAGGGGAGCTGTTTTTT. Translating gives CASSQDRGGELFF.

The chain is built from TRBV20-1 and TRBJ2-1; D ambiguous. The assigned J gene may be wrong: the sequence end matches TRBJ2-7 better. This CDR3 contains 15 residues. In germline, CDR1 is DFQATT, CDR2 SNEGSKA (reference sequence). CDR3 DNA: TGCAGTGCTAGAGACTCGTCCTTAGGATTGAGGGAGCAGTACTTC. Its protein product is CSARDSSLGLREQYF.

The chain employs TRBV5-6 and TRBJ2-7; D ambiguous. The CDR3 is made up of 12 amino acids. Germline-derived CDR1 and CDR2 are SGHDT and YYEEEE. With 2 bases removed from V and 3 bases from J, the gap between germline ends came to 6 bases. The DNA for the CDR3 is TGTGCCAGCAGCTTCGTGGACTACGAGCAGTACTTC. Translating gives CASSFVDYEQYF.

This chain connects TRBV9 to TRBJ2-3, with a weak D call TRBD2 (6 bases). V was clipped by 1 base and J by 0 bases, with 15 bases between them. There are 17 residues in the CDR3. The germline V gene encodes CDR1 SGDLS and CDR2 YYNGEE. The DNA for the CDR3 is TGTGCCAGCAGCGTAAGCCTGGGACTCGGAAGCACAGATACGCAGTATTTT. Its translation is CASSVSLGLGSTDTQYF.

The V and J genes are TRBV5-4 and TRBJ1-1; D is unresolved. The V gene lost 3 bases and the J gene lost 3 bases, with 15 bases spanning the gap. Germline V lookup: CDR1 SGHNT, CDR2 YYREEE (reference sequence). CDR3 length: 15 residues. The CDR3 protein is CASSSPLSGDTEAFF. In nucleotides, the CDR3 is TGTGCCAGCAGCTCCCCGCTAAGTGGTGACACTGAAGCTTTCTTT. The variable domain in full, completed from reference TRBV5-4 and TRBJ1-1, reads ETGVTQSPTHLIKTRGQQVTLRCSSQSGHNTVSWYQQALGQGPQFIFQYYREEENGRGNFPPRFSGLQFPNYSSELNVNALELDDSALYLCASSSPLSGDTEAFFGQGTRLTVV.

V is TRBV5-1 and J is TRBJ2-3, with 9 bases fitting TRBD2. The germline gives CDR1 SGHRS, CDR2 YFSETQ. This CDR3 comprises 18 residues. The junction had 10 bases not matched to a gene; V was cut back by 2 bases and J by 0 bases. The CDR3 loop reads CASSFRLAGPTSTDTQYF. The DNA of the CDR3 is TGCGCCAGCAGCTTTCGGCTAGCGGGGCCCACTAGCACAGATACGCAGTATTTT.

The chain combines TRBV3-1 with TRBJ2-7; D is possibly TRBD1 or TRBD2 (5 bases each). This CDR3 comprises 14 residues. V lost 4 bases and J lost 1, with 11 bases in between. Germline V CDR1 and CDR2: LGHDT, YNNKEL (reference sequence). CDR3 amino acids: CASSPGTGSYEQYF. DNA of the CDR3: TGTGCCAGCAGCCCCGGGACGGGATCCTACGAGCAGTACTTC.

The V and J genes are TRBV20-1 and TRBJ2-6, with D hard to call. The V end was cut by 6 bases, the J end by 4 bases, with 7 bases between. CDR1 DFQATT and CDR2 SNEGSKA come from the germline V gene (reference sequence). The CDR3 spans 12 residues. The CDR3 region has the DNA TGCAGTGCCATGACCGGGGCCAACGTCCTGACTTTC. It yields the protein CSAMTGANVLTF.

The chain carries TRBV29-1 and TRBJ2-1; 7 bases match TRBD1. Germline CDR1 reads SQVTM; CDR2 reads ANQGSEA. The CDR3 has 14 residues. The V segment lost 8 bases and the J segment 2 bases; nucleotides outside the gene matches: 9. The CDR3 spells CSLKDRQAYNEQFF. Written as DNA, the CDR3 is TGCAGCTTAAAGGACAGGCAAGCCTACAATGAGCAGTTCTTC.

The genes are TRBV14 and TRBJ2-2; D is undetermined. Germline values: CDR1 SGHDN, CDR2 FVKESK. The CDR3 runs to 15 residues. Trimming pared 0 bases from V and 4 bases from J, leaving 9 bases between. The CDR3: CASSQDRQPTGELFF. The CDR3 nucleotides read TGTGCCAGCAGCCAAGATCGCCAGCCCACCGGGGAGCTGTTTTTT.

The chain employs TRBV29-1 and TRBJ2-6; D not certain. V was pared by 4 bases and J by 2 bases, with 12 bases between. CDR3 length equals 15 residues. Germline V gene lookup returns CDR1 SQVTM and CDR2 ANQGSEA. The CDR3 spells CSVGGVGTGANVLTF. The CDR3 region has the DNA TGCAGCGTTGGTGGGGTTGGGACTGGGGCCAACGTCCTGACTTTC.

The V gene is TRBV5-6, the J gene TRBJ2-4; 7 bases align to TRBD1. The CDR3 has 15 amino acids. V dropped 2 bases and J dropped 0; count of bases not matched to a gene: 2. Germline lookup yields CDR1 SGHDT and CDR2 YYEEEE. CDR3 nucleotide sequence: TGTGCCAGCAGCTTTAGGGGGCTAGCCAAAAACATTCAGTACTTC. It yields the protein CASSFRGLAKNIQYF. Looking up the rest from reference TRBV5-6 and TRBJ2-4 gives the full variable domain: DAGVTQSPTHLIKTRGQQVTLRCSPKSGHDTVSWYQQALGQGPQFIFQYYEEEERQRGNFPDRFSGHQFPNYSSELNVNALLLGDSALYLCASSFRGLAKNIQYFGAGTRLSVL.

The sample holds one count of this clonotype. The rearrangement uses TRBV7-3 and TRBJ2-5, with D hard to call. Per germline, CDR1 SGHTA and CDR2 FQGTGA. This CDR3 region has 13 residues. The V end was cut by 2 bases, the J end by 0 bases, with 4 bases between. The CDR3 DNA reads TGTGCCAGCAGCTTAGGGGACCAAGAGACCCAGTACTTC. Encoded protein: CASSLGDQETQYF.

The table lists this clonotype with a count of one. This rearrangement joins TRBV11-2 to TRBJ2-1; tentatively, D is TRBD2 (5 bases). The germline gives CDR1 SGHAT, CDR2 FQNNGV. CDR3 length: 17 residues. The V gene lost 2 bases and the J gene lost 0 bases, with 14 bases spanning the gap. In DNA form, the CDR3 reads TGTGCCAGCAGCTTATCCCGAGGGCACAGCTCCTACAATGAGCAGTTCTTC. This encodes CASSLSRGHSSYNEQFF.

The chain joins TRBV5-1 to TRBJ2-3, with 8 bases aligning to TRBD2. This CDR3 contains 17 residues. Losses at the gene ends were 0 bases for V and 0 bases for J; bases not matched to a gene: 6. The germline V gene encodes CDR1 SGHRS and CDR2 YFSETQ. The DNA for the CDR3 is TGCGCCAGCAGCTTGGAGGGGATAGCGGGAAGCACAGATACGCAGTATTTT. As protein: CASSLEGIAGSTDTQYF.

The chain joins TRBV4-1 to TRBJ1-2; 7 nucleotides line up with TRBD1. The CDR3 extends over 14 amino acids. The V gene's germline CDR1 is MGHRA and CDR2 YSYEKL. The V gene end was trimmed by 0 bases and the J gene end by 5 bases; junction bases not matched to a gene: 3. In DNA, the CDR3 is TGCGCCAGCAGCCAAGATGGGACAGTATATGGCTACACCTTC. It is translated as CASSQDGTVYGYTF.

J is TRBJ2-6 and V is TRBV5-1; weak D call: TRBD1 (6 bases). Germline CDR1 SGHRS, CDR2 YFSETQ. This CDR3 is 15 amino acids long. Trimming cost V 3 bases and J 2 bases, with 9 bases left between them. CDR3 protein: CASSSQGPGANVLTF. The CDR3 coding sequence is TGCGCCAGCAGCTCACAGGGCCCTGGGGCCAACGTCCTGACTTTC.

This clonotype has a single count. The V and J genes are TRBV5-1 and TRBJ2-2; 7 nucleotides agree with TRBD1. The V gene end was trimmed by 4 bases and the J gene end by 4 bases; junction bases not matched to a gene: 7. The germline gives CDR1 SGHRS, CDR2 YFSETQ. The CDR3 runs 15 residues. This CDR3 reads CASSVTGSGTGELFF. The DNA for the CDR3 is TGCGCCAGCAGCGTGACAGGGTCGGGCACCGGGGAGCTGTTTTTT.

The chain combines TRBV20-1 with TRBJ2-1; 9 bases are shared with TRBD2. Germline V gives CDR1 DFQATT, CDR2 SNEGSKA (reference sequence). The CDR3 is 14 amino acids. V shed 5 bases and J 0 bases; nucleotides not matched to a gene: 2. The chain's CDR3 is CSAGLASSYNEQFF. CDR3 sequence (DNA): TGCAGTGCTGGACTAGCGTCCTCCTACAATGAGCAGTTCTTC.

The chain recombines TRBV29-1 with TRBJ2-1; 12 bases map to TRBD1. This CDR3 region has 14 residues. V was pared by 4 bases and J by 7 bases, with 5 bases of the junction left unmatched. The germline CDR1 and CDR2 sequences are SQVTM and ANQGSEA. As DNA, the CDR3 is TGCAGCGTTGCGGGACAGGGGGCGCATAATGAGCAGTTCTTC. It yields the protein CSVAGQGAHNEQFF.

The rearrangement joins TRBV10-3 to TRBJ1-2; no clear D. Germline V gene data show CDR1 as ENHRY and CDR2 as SYGVKD. V was cut by 4 bases and J by 4 bases, with 13 bases left in between. The CDR3 has 14 residues. CDR3 region: CAISAGGWLYGYTF. In DNA form, the CDR3 reads TGTGCCATCAGTGCAGGAGGGTGGCTCTATGGCTACACCTTC.

This chain uses TRBV30 with TRBJ2-2; D is unresolved. From germline, CDR1 is GTSNPN and CDR2 SVGIG (reference sequence). Trimming pared 5 bases from V and 2 bases from J, leaving 9 bases between. The CDR3 is made up of 13 amino acids. The CDR3 is CAWGPRNTGELFF. Here the CDR3 DNA reads TGTGCCTGGGGCCCCCGAAACACCGGGGAGCTGTTTTTT.

The V gene is TRBV7-2, the J gene TRBJ1-5; D is perhaps TRBD1 (5 bases). CDR1 SGHTA and CDR2 FQGNSA come from the germline V gene. The CDR3 totals 14 residues. The V end was cut by 3 bases, the J end by 5 bases, with 11 bases between. The CDR3 loop reads CASSLGRNYQPQHF. CDR3 nucleotides: TGTGCCAGCAGCTTGGGACGGAACTATCAGCCCCAGCATTTT.

The J gene is TRBJ2-6, the V gene TRBV5-1; D not certain. Trimming cost V 0 bases and J 7 bases, with 17 bases left between them. Per the germline V gene, CDR1 is SGHRS and CDR2 is YFSETQ. This CDR3 has 17 residues. The CDR3 sequence: CASSLGSAQITANVLTF. CDR3 DNA sequence: TGCGCCAGCAGCTTGGGTTCTGCACAGATCACCGCCAACGTCCTGACTTTC.

The chain joins TRBV29-1 to TRBJ2-7, with 10 bases identical to TRBD1. The V gene end was trimmed by 7 bases and the J gene end by 5 bases; junction bases not matched to a gene: 11. Germline V CDR1 and CDR2: SQVTM, ANQGSEA. This CDR3 has 14 residues. The DNA of the CDR3 is TGCAGCGCCCGGGCGGGGACAGGGGCCCACGAGCAGTACTTC. This codes for CSARAGTGAHEQYF.

This sequence joins TRBV4-1 and TRBJ2-1; D gene uncertain. Per the germline V gene, CDR1 is MGHRA and CDR2 is YSYEKL. V shed 0 bases and J shed 4 bases, with 16 bases lying between them. The CDR3 is made up of 17 amino acids. The CDR3 region is CASSQEGSPRPYNEQFF. CDR3 DNA sequence: TGCGCCAGCAGCCAAGAGGGCTCCCCAAGGCCTTACAATGAGCAGTTCTTC.

The V call is TRBV3-1, the J call TRBJ2-7; D perhaps matches TRBD1 (5 bases). Germline CDR1 and CDR2: LGHDT and YNNKEL (reference sequence). Trimming removed 4 bases from V and 2 bases from J, with 15 bases in between. This CDR3 spans 15 amino acids. CDR3 sequence: CASSPADTTAYEQYF. In DNA form, the CDR3 reads TGTGCCAGCAGCCCCGCGGACACGACAGCCTACGAGCAGTACTTC.

The rearrangement links TRBV7-9 to TRBJ2-7; 7 bases are shared with TRBD2. Germline loops: CDR1 SEHNR, CDR2 FQNEAQ (reference sequence). V lost 1 base and J lost 6; bases outside the gene matches: 6. This CDR3 is built from 14 residues. Here the CDR3 DNA reads TGTGCCAGCAGCTTAGGCGGGAGTTTTCTCGAGCAGTACTTC. This translates into CASSLGGSFLEQYF.

The chain uses TRBV20-1 and TRBJ2-1; 8 nucleotides agree with TRBD2. The germline gives CDR1 DFQATT, CDR2 SNEGSKA (reference sequence). The CDR3 runs 13 residues. Losses at the gene ends were 3 bases for V and 6 bases for J; bases not matched to a gene: 4. CDR3 DNA: TGCAGTGCTAGGCCCGGGACTAGCAATGAGCAGTTCTTC. Its protein product is CSARPGTSNEQFF.